The sample holds many counts of the clone carrying this TCR beta chain. What it binds is not known. Amplification of ligated cDNA took four PCR rounds with SP2 and nested alpha and beta constant primers. Blood and skin TCR RNA was reverse transcribed with alpha and beta constant primers. TCRdb re-called the 5' RACE reads through MiXCR, storing one row per CDR3 protein. Altogether roughly 62,000 distinct CDR3 sequences are present, roughly 7% being singletons, with the ten largest covering more than 9.5%. A UMI-containing oligonucleotide was joined by 3' ligation to the TCR cDNA template. Adult healthy volunteers gave 2.5 ml peripheral blood for whole-blood RNA. Cells were not sorted; total RNA input targeted 1 to 1000 ng. The CDR3 runs to 15 residues. CDR1 and CDR2 (germline): MGHRA, YSYEKL. V lost 0 bases to trimming and J lost 6 bases, with 12 bases between them. The data belong to a study of naive and memory T cell subsets.

Broader study findings: Potentially, T cell activation and differentiation skew this RNA-based measurement.

The TCR comes from a male donor in good health. V is TRBV4-1 and J is TRBJ1-5; a weak D match, TRBD1 (6 bases). The CDR3 here is CASSQEGRGTQPQHF. The DNA for the CDR3 is TGCGCCAGCAGCCAAGAGGGCAGGGGCACTCAGCCCCAGCATTTT.